These 18 T cell receptor beta chains came from one sample sequenced in a study of shared clonotypes between healthy human individuals. Method: immunoSEQ multiplex PCR; TCRdb's copy keeps in-frame clones and lacks some. In the table there are about 490,000 clones, 60% to 85% of which are singletons. The specimen was PBMCs. The receptors come from a woman in her 40s in good health. Some clones in this sample may be carry-over from other donors' samples.

The chain combines TRBV28 with TRBJ1-2, with D unclear. V was pared by 4 bases and J by 6 bases, with 9 bases between. Per the germline V gene, CDR1 is MDHEN and CDR2 is SYDVKM. CDR3 length equals 12 residues. Written as DNA, the CDR3 is TGTGCCAGCAGTTCTCACTTGGATGGCTACACCTTC. Translated: CASSSHLDGYTF.

Comments on this clone: The sample has other DNA sequences that encode this CDR3 too. The chain uses TRBV5-1 and TRBJ2-5; D possibly corresponds to TRBD2 (6 bases). V gave up 0 bases and J gave up 5 bases, with 14 bases separating them. The CDR3 runs 15 residues. Germline lookup yields CDR1 SGHRS and CDR2 YFSETQ. Written as DNA, the CDR3 is TGCGCCAGCAGCTTGGCGGGAACGGGGAGGGAGACCCAGTACTTC. Translation: CASSLAGTGRETQYF.

The rearrangement joins TRBV18 to TRBJ2-2; TRBD2 matches 7 bases. The germline gives CDR1 KGHSH, CDR2 LQKENI. Losses at the gene ends were 6 bases for V and 5 bases for J; bases not matched to a gene: 9. The CDR3 totals 15 residues. The CDR3 region is CASSPRREETGELFF. CDR3 nucleotide sequence: TGTGCCAGCTCCCCCCGCCGGGAGGAGACCGGGGAGCTGTTTTTT.

This chain joins TRBV19 and TRBJ2-7, with 8 bases lining up with TRBD1. Germline CDR1 and CDR2: LNHDA and SQIVND (reference sequence). Losses at the gene ends were 4 bases for V and 2 bases for J; bases not matched to a gene: 10. The CDR3 is made up of 16 amino acids. The CDR3 coding sequence is TGTGCCAGTAGTACAAATACAGGGGGAGGACCCTACGAGCAGTACTTC. This codes for CASSTNTGGGPYEQYF. The whole variable domain, filled in from reference TRBV19 and TRBJ2-7, reads DGGITQSPKYLFRKEGQNVTLSCEQNLNHDAMYWYRQDPGQGLRLIYYSQIVNDFQKGDIAEGYSVSREKKESFPLTVTSAQKNPTAFYLCASSTNTGGGPYEQYFGPGTRLTVT.

The chain combines TRBV2 with TRBJ2-7, with a weak D call TRBD1 (6 bases). CDR3 size: 13 residues. V was cut by 2 bases and J by 4 bases, with 9 bases left in between. The germline CDR1 and CDR2 sequences are SNHLY and FYNNEI. The CDR3, as DNA: TGTGCCAGCAGTGAAAGCAGGGGATACGAGCAGTACTTC. Its protein product is CASSESRGYEQYF.

The chain recombines TRBV2 with TRBJ2-2, with D perhaps being TRBD1 or TRBD2 (6 bases each). V was trimmed by 6 bases and J by 7 bases, leaving 12 bases between them. Germline assignment: CDR1 SNHLY and CDR2 FYNNEI. This CDR3 is built from 13 residues. CDR3 bases: TGTGCCAGCAGGCCCGAGGGGGGCGGGGAGCTGTTTTTT. Protein product: CASRPEGGGELFF.

Remarks on this clone: This could be a read error, since a much larger clone is one nucleotide away. The same CDR3 can be traced to other DNA sequences in this sample. V gene TRBV30 combines with J gene TRBJ2-3; 9 bases agree with TRBD2. From germline, CDR1 is GTSNPN and CDR2 SVGIG (reference sequence). The CDR3 consists of 16 residues. The CDR3 region has the DNA TGTGCCTGGAGTCAGGGACTAGCCCTTATTGCAGATACGCAGTATTTC. Translated, it gives CAWSQGLALIADTQYF.

This chain uses TRBV9 with TRBJ2-2, with D tentatively TRBD1 or TRBD2 (5 bases each). Germline CDR1 and CDR2: SGDLS and YYNGEE. The CDR3 totals 16 residues. With 4 bases removed from V and 6 bases from J, the gap between germline ends came to 19 bases. The CDR3 DNA is TGTGCCAGCAGCCCCCGTGAGGGGCAAATCGCCGGGGAGCTGTTTTTT. Amino acid sequence: CASSPREGQIAGELFF.

Notes on this clone: One end of the junction fails to match germline, which may point to a read error. V is TRBV7-9 and J is TRBJ2-4; 9 positions match TRBD2. CDR3 size: 13 residues. Germline values: CDR1 SEHNR, CDR2 FQNEAQ (reference sequence). The CDR3 nucleotides are TGCGCCAGCAGCCAAGATAGGGCGGGAGGGCCTGTCTTC. This codes for CASSQDRAGGPVF.

The gene calls are TRBV5-1 and TRBJ2-3, with 7 bases aligning to TRBD2. The trim removed 0 bases at V and 2 bases at J, leaving 3 bases unmatched. This CDR3 contains 15 residues. The germline V gene has CDR1 SGHRS and CDR2 YFSETQ. In DNA, the CDR3 is TGCGCCAGCAGCTTGGAAGCGGGGCCCACAGATACGCAGTATTTT. It encodes CASSLEAGPTDTQYF. The complete variable domain, with remaining parts taken from reference TRBV5-1 and TRBJ2-3, reads KAGVTQTPRYLIKTRGQQVTLSCSPISGHRSVSWYQQTPGQGLQFLFEYFSETQRNKGNFPGRFSGRQFSNSRSEMNVSTLELGDSALYLCASSLEAGPTDTQYFGPGTRLTVL.

This clone was seen a handful of times. The chain recombines TRBV18 with TRBJ1-1, with 9 positions matching TRBD1. Germline V gene data show CDR1 as KGHSH and CDR2 as LQKENI. The CDR3 has 14 amino acids. V lost 5 bases and J lost 5; bases outside the gene matches: 6. The CDR3 region is CASSLQGAQTEAFF. The CDR3 DNA reads TGTGCCAGCTCATTACAGGGGGCACAAACTGAAGCTTTCTTT.

With regard to this clone: Other DNA sequences in this specimen translate into the identical CDR3. The rearrangement links TRBV9 to TRBJ2-3; D not resolved. The CDR3 runs 13 residues. CDR1 and CDR2 (germline): SGDLS, YYNGEE. V lost 0 bases, J lost 1 base, and 3 bases lay in between. Here the CDR3 reads CASSVGGTDTQYF. CDR3 DNA sequence: TGTGCCAGCAGCGTAGGGGGCACAGATACGCAGTATTTT.

The chain couples TRBV2 to TRBJ1-1; a weak D match, TRBD1 (5 bases). The CDR3 extends over 14 amino acids. The germline CDR1 and CDR2 sequences are SNHLY and FYNNEI. The germline V and J ends were trimmed by 2 bases and 2 bases, with 9 bases remaining between them. The CDR3 nucleotides are TGTGCCAGCAGTGAATGGGACCTAAACACTGAAGCTTTCTTT. The encoded protein is CASSEWDLNTEAFF. Combining the CDR3 with reference TRBV2 and TRBJ1-1 gives the whole variable domain EPEVTQTPSHQVTQMGQEVILRCVPISNHLYFYWYRQILGQKVEFLVSFYNNEISEKSEIFDDQFSVERPDGSNFTLKIRSTKLEDSAMYFCASSEWDLNTEAFFGQGTRLTVV.

Turning to this clone: A read error may be the cause here, since a much bigger clone is one base away. The genes are TRBV19 and TRBJ1-2, with 10 bases that match TRBD1. Trimming took 5 bases from V and 8 from J; bases not matched to a gene: 11. Looked up from germline, CDR1 is LNHDA and CDR2 is SQIVND (reference sequence). The CDR3 covers 15 residues. The CDR3 spells CASSVTGGTGDGYTF. CDR3 nucleotide sequence: TGTGCCAGTAGTGTGACGGGAGGGACAGGGGACGGCTACACCTTC.

The chain links TRBV7-2 to TRBJ1-1, with D maybe TRBD1 (5 bases). The CDR3 is 13 amino acids. V lost 2 bases to trimming and J lost 5 bases, with 9 bases between them. Looked up from germline, CDR1 is SGHTA and CDR2 is FQGNSA. The CDR3, as DNA: TGTGCCAGCAGCTTACAGGGTCGGACTGAAGCTTTCTTT. Translation gives CASSLQGRTEAFF.

This clone showed up just once. This sequence joins TRBV4-2 and TRBJ2-7; unclear D gene. This CDR3 has 15 residues. Trimming left V 4 bases short and J 3 bases short, with 16 bases between. Germline V lookup: CDR1 LGHNA, CDR2 YNFKEQ. The CDR3 is CASSPHRSLSYEQYF. In DNA, the CDR3 is TGTGCCAGCAGCCCCCACCGGAGCCTCAGCTACGAGCAGTACTTC.

The chain is built from TRBV1 and TRBJ2-5; no DNA check was done on the table's D call, TRBD1. TRBV1 is recorded as a pseudogene. The CDR3 loop spans 15 amino acids. The DNA for the CDR3 is TGCACCAGCAGCCGATCCGGGACAGGGGAAGAGACCCAGTACTTC. Translating gives CTSSRSGTGEETQYF.

CDR3 nucleotide sequence: TGTGCCAGCAGCTTCGGGGGGTGGAACACCGGGGAGCTGTTTTTT. Its translation is CASSFGGWNTGELFF. The chain is built from TRBV5-6 and TRBJ2-2, with 7 positions matching TRBD2. CDR1 is SGHDT and CDR2 is YYEEEE in the germline V gene. V lost 2 bases and J lost 1; bases outside the gene matches: 2. This CDR3 has 15 residues.